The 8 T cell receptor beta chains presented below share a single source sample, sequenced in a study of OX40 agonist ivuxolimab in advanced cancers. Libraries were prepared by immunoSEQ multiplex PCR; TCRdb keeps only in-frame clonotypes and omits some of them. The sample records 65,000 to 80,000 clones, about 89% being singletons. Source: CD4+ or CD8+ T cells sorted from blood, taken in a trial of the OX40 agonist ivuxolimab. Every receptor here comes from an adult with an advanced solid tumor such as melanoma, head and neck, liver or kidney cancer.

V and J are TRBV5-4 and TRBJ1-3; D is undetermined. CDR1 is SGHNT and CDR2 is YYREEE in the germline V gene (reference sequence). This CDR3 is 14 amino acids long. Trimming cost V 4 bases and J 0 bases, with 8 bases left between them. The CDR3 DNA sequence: TGTGCCAGCAGCCTTCAGAGCTCTGGAAACACCATATATTTT. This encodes CASSLQSSGNTIYF.

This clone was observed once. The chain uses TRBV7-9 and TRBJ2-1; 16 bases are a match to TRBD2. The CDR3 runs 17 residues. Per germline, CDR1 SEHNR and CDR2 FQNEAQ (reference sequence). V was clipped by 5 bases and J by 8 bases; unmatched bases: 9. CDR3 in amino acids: CASSPGLAGGRVYEQFF. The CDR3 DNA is TGTGCCAGCAGCCCGGGACTAGCGGGAGGGCGAGTGTATGAGCAGTTCTTC.

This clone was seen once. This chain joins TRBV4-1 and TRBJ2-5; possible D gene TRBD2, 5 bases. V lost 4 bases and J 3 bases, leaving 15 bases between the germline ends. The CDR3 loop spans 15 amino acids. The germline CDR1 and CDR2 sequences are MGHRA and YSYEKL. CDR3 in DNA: TGCGCCAGCAGCCGGCGAGAGGGTGTGGAAGAGACCCAGTACTTC. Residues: CASSRREGVEETQYF.

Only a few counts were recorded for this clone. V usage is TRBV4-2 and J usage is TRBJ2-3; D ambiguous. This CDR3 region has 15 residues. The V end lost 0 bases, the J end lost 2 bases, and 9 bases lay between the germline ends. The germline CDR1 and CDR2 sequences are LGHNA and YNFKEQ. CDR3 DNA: TGTGCCAGCAGCCAAGATCGGCGGACCACAGATACGCAGTATTTT. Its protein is CASSQDRRTTDTQYF.

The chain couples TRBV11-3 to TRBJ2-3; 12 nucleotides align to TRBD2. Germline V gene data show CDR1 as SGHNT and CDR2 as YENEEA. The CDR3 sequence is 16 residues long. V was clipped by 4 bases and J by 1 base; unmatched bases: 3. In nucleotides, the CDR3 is TGTGCCAGCAGCTCCGGGACTAGCGGGCGCACAGATACGCAGTATTTT. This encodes CASSSGTSGRTDTQYF.

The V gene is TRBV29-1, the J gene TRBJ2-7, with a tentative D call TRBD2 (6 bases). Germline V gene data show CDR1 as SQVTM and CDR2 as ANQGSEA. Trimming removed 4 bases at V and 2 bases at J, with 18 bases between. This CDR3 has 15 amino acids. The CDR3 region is CSVGGDGTNPYEQYF. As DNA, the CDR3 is TGCAGCGTTGGGGGGGACGGGACGAATCCCTACGAGCAGTACTTC.

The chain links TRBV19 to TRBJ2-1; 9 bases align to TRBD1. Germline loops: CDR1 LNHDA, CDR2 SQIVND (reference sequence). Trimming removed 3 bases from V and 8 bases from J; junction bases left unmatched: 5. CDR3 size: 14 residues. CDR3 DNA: TGTGCCAGTAGTATCGGACAGGGGTTCGATGAGCAGTTCTTC. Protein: CASSIGQGFDEQFF.

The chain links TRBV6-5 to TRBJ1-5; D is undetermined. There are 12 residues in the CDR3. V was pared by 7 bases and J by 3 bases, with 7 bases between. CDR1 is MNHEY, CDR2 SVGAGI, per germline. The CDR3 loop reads CASMLLNQPQHF. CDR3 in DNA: TGTGCCAGCATGTTACTCAATCAGCCCCAGCATTTT.